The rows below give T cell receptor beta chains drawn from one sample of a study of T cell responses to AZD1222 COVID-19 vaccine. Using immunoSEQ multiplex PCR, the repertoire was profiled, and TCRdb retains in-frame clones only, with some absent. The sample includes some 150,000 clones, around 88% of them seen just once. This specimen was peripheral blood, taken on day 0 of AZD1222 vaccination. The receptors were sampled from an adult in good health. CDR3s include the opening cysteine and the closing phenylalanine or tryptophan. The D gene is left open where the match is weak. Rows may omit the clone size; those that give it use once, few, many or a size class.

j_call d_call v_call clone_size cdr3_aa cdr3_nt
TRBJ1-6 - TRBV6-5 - CASTAGNSPLHF TGTGCCAGCACCGCGGGTAATTCACCCCTCCACTTT
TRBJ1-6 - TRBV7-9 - CASNKEYSPLHF TGTGCCAGCAACAAGGAATATTCACCCCTCCACTTT
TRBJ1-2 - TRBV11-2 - CASSWRVGVGYGYTF TGTGCCAGCAGCTGGCGGGTAGGGGTGGGCTATGGCTACACCTTC
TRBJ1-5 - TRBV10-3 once CAISVGDDSNQPQHF TGTGCCATCAGCGTGGGGGACGATAGCAATCAGCCCCAGCATTTT
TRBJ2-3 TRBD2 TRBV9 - CASSPHPIAGATDTQYF TGTGCCAGCAGCCCCCATCCCATAGCGGGAGCCACAGATACGCAGTATTTT
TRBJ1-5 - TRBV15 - CATSRDRPSGYPQHF TGTGCCACCAGCAGAGATAGACCTAGCGGGTACCCCCAGCATTTT
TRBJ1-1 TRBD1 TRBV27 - CASSRQGEGTEAFF TGTGCCAGCAGTCGGCAGGGGGAAGGCACTGAAGCTTTCTTT
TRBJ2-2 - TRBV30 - CAWKGEADHTGELFF TGTGCCTGGAAAGGGGAAGCGGACCACACCGGGGAGCTGTTTTTT
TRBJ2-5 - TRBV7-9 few CASIPGLVRPQETQYF TGTGCCAGCATCCCGGGACTCGTAAGACCTCAAGAGACCCAGTACTTC
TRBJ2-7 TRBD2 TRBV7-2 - CASSLAPTSGSYEQYF TGTGCCAGCAGCTTAGCCCCGACTAGCGGATCCTACGAGCAGTACTTC
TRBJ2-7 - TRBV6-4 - CASSDGLADEQYF TGTGCCAGCAGTGACGGGTTGGCAGACGAGCAGTACTTC
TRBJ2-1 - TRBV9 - CASSERALGHYNEQFF TGTGCCAGCAGCGAGCGCGCCTTAGGGCACTACAATGAGCAGTTCTTC
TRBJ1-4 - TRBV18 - CASSPTAGEKLFF TGTGCCAGCTCACCAACTGCGGGGGAAAAACTGTTTTTT
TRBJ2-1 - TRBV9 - CASSVDNEQFF TGTGCCAGCAGCGTAGACAATGAGCAGTTCTTC
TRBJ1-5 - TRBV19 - CASRLGGDVQPQHF TGTGCCAGCCGACTGGGGGGAGATGTGCAGCCCCAGCATTTT
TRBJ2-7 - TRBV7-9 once CASSQKEVGTLEQYF TGTGCCAGCAGCCAAAAAGAGGTGGGGACCTTGGAGCAGTACTTC
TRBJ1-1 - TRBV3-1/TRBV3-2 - CASSQPPRDEAFF TGTGCCAGCAGCCAGCCACCCAGGGATGAAGCTTTCTTT